The entry below describes one T cell receptor (beta chain). Its antigen is unknown. The TCR beta CDR3 regions underwent amplification using RNA transcripts as the source. When the TCR CDR3 underwent first-round RT-PCR, the HTBI primer set was used. TCRdb called the multiplex PCR reads again in MiXCR, with one record for every CDR3 protein. The sample has 530,000 or so distinct CDR3 sequences; more than 15% are singletons. This sample was included in a study of T cells in Graves' hyperthyroidism and ophthalmopathy. Study outcomes and limitations: The model's output predicted ophthalmopathy at a median of roughly 6.9 months prior to onset.

Patients were excluded for uncontrolled infection, other autoimmune disease, pregnancy or lactation. This TCR was recovered from a woman between 18 and 30 years old with Graves' ophthalmopathy. Specimen: blood.

CDR3 coding DNA: TGTGCCATCAGTGATCGAACGGGTAATGAAAAACTGTTTTTT. It is translated as CAISDRTGNEKLFF. The rearrangement links TRBV10-3 to TRBJ1-4; no firm D call. CDR1 and CDR2 from the germline V gene are ENHRY and SYGVKD. This CDR3 spans 14 amino acids. The V end lost 3 bases, the J end lost 4 bases, and 9 bases lay between the germline ends.